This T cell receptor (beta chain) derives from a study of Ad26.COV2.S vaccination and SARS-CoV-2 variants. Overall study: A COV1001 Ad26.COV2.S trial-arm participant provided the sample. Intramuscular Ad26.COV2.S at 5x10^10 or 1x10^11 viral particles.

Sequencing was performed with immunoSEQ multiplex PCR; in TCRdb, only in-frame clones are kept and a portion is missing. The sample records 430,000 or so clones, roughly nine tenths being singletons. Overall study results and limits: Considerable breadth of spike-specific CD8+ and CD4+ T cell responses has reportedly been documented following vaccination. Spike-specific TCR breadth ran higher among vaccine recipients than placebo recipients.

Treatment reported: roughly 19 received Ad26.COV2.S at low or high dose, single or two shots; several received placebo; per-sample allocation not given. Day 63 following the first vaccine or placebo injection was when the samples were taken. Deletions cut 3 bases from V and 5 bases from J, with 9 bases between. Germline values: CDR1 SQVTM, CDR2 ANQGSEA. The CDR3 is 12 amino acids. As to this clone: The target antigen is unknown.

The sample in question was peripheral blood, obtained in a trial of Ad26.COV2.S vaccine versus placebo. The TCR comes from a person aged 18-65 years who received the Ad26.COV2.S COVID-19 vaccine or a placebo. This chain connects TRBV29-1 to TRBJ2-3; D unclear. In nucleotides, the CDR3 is TGCAGCGTTGATCGGGTTCTAGATACGCAGTATTTT. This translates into CSVDRVLDTQYF.